Listed here are 27 T cell receptor beta chains from one sample, sequenced in a study of cytomegalovirus exposure and HLA in healthy donors. PCR was performed using 60 Vbeta and 13 Jbeta primers. Repertoires were generated with immunoSEQ multiplex PCR, while TCRdb's copy carries only in-frame clones and drops some. This table holds about 160,000 clones, about 77% found once. The sequencing sample was made of PBMCs. These receptors were obtained from a young man in good health and CMV-seronegative.

CDR3 sequence (DNA): TGTGCCAGCAGTTTAAGTCGGGGGACCTATAATTCACCCCTCCACTTT. As protein: CASSLSRGTYNSPLHF. V usage is TRBV28 and J usage is TRBJ1-6; a weak D match, TRBD1 (5 bases). This CDR3 contains 16 residues. Germline CDR1 and CDR2: MDHEN and SYDVKM. V lost 2 bases to trimming and J lost 2 bases, with 10 bases between them.

CDR3 residues: CASTAAGQASTDTQYF. The CDR3 DNA reads TGCGCCAGCACGGCGGCGGGACAGGCAAGCACAGATACGCAGTATTTT. The J gene is TRBJ2-3, the V gene TRBV5-1; TRBD1 matches at 8 bases. CDR1 and CDR2 from the germline V gene are SGHRS and YFSETQ. This CDR3 region has 16 residues. J was trimmed by 0 bases and V by 6 bases; bases with no gene match: 9.

This chain uses TRBV28 with TRBJ1-5; 7 nucleotides match TRBD1. V lost 8 bases, J lost 7 bases, and 11 bases stayed unmatched. Germline V gene data show CDR1 as MDHEN and CDR2 as SYDVKM. CDR3 size: 14 residues. CDR3 region: CASYAGGLGQPQHF. The CDR3 DNA follows: TGTGCCAGCTATGCAGGGGGTTTAGGACAGCCCCAGCATTTT.

The CDR3 sequence: CASSRRLAGANEQFF. Written as DNA, the CDR3 is TGCGCCAGCAGCCGTAGACTAGCGGGGGCAAATGAGCAGTTCTTC. The chain joins TRBV4-3 to TRBJ2-1, with 12 bases fitting TRBD2. Germline CDR1 is LGHNA and CDR2 is YSLEER. The CDR3 is 15 amino acids. Germline trimming cut 4 bases from V and 7 bases from J; bases unmatched to any gene: 5.

V gene TRBV6-1 combines with J gene TRBJ2-3; maybe TRBD1 (5 bases). The CDR3 has 15 residues. Trimming removed 2 bases at V and 4 bases at J, with 13 bases between. Germline loops: CDR1 MNHNS, CDR2 SASEGT. CDR3 DNA sequence: TGTGCCAGCAGTGAAACTAAGGGGCTGGCAGATACGCAGTATTTT. It translates to CASSETKGLADTQYF.

The chain joins TRBV30 to TRBJ2-2; 7 nucleotides match TRBD2. The CDR3 extends over 14 amino acids. Unmatched junction bases numbered 10, after V lost 7 bases and J lost 5 bases. Looked up from germline, CDR1 is GTSNPN and CDR2 is SVGIG (reference sequence). The CDR3 DNA is TGTGCCTTTGAACCGGGGGGTTTAACCGGGGAGCTGTTTTTT. Protein: CAFEPGGLTGELFF.

Concerning this clone itself: The same CDR3 also results from other DNA sequences found in this sample. The chain employs TRBV10-2 and TRBJ2-2; D remains unclear. CDR1 is WSHSY and CDR2 is SAAADI in the germline V gene. With 6 bases removed from V and 2 bases from J, the gap between germline ends came to 4 bases. This CDR3 comprises 12 residues. Written as DNA, the CDR3 is TGCGCCAGCAGCCTAAACACCGGGGAGCTGTTTTTT. Translating it yields CASSLNTGELFF.

The chain carries TRBV28 and TRBJ1-5; D may be TRBD1 (5 bases). This CDR3 contains 12 residues. V was cut by 3 bases and J by 6 bases, with 6 bases left in between. The V gene's germline CDR1 is MDHEN and CDR2 SYDVKM. This chain's CDR3 is CASSFRGQPQHF. CDR3 nucleotides: TGTGCCAGCAGTTTTAGGGGTCAGCCCCAGCATTTT.

J is TRBJ2-5 and V is TRBV5-4, with 8 positions matching TRBD2. J gave up 0 bases and V 1 base, and 5 bases lay outside the gene matches. CDR1 and CDR2 (germline): SGHNT, YYREEE (reference sequence). This CDR3 is built from 16 residues. CDR3 sequence reads: CASSLWTSMDQETQYF. The CDR3 nucleotides are TGTGCCAGCAGCTTGTGGACTAGCATGGACCAAGAGACCCAGTACTTC.

This clone was observed once. The chain employs TRBV27 and TRBJ2-7, with 7 bases fitting TRBD1. Trimming removed 5 bases from V and 2 bases from J; junction bases left unmatched: 3. Germline lookup yields CDR1 MNHEY and CDR2 SMNVEV (reference sequence). The CDR3 spans 13 residues. The CDR3 region has the DNA TGTGCCAGCAGTCGAGACAGGGCCTACGAGCAGTACTTC. Amino acids: CASSRDRAYEQYF.

This chain connects TRBV25-1 to TRBJ1-2, with 8 bases that match TRBD1. J was trimmed by 4 bases and V by 3 bases; bases with no gene match: 10. Germline lookup yields CDR1 MGHDK and CDR2 SYGVNS. The CDR3 length is 16 residues. The CDR3 is CASSDDRGFATYGYTF. The DNA for the CDR3 is TGTGCCAGCAGTGATGACAGGGGATTCGCTACCTATGGCTACACCTTC.

This rearrangement joins TRBV6-6 to TRBJ2-7; a weak D match, TRBD2 (6 bases). Trimming cost V 6 bases and J 5 bases, with 23 bases left between them. Germline V lookup: CDR1 MNHNY, CDR2 SVGAGI (reference sequence). This CDR3 is 16 amino acids long. CDR3 in DNA: TGTGCCAGCAGGGGAGGCCGGCCTAGCACCCAAAACGAGCAGTACTTC. Translating it yields CASRGGRPSTQNEQYF.

The chain recombines TRBV29-1 with TRBJ2-2; 8 bases line up with TRBD2. Per germline, CDR1 SQVTM and CDR2 ANQGSEA. V was pared by 2 bases and J by 5 bases, with 4 bases of the junction left unmatched. The CDR3 has 14 residues. The CDR3 is CSVEIAGGTGELFF. In DNA form, the CDR3 reads TGCAGCGTTGAAATCGCGGGGGGAACCGGGGAGCTGTTTTTT.

This sequence joins TRBV4-3 and TRBJ2-3; TRBD2 agrees at 14 bases. This CDR3 has 20 residues. V lost 0 bases and J lost 0; bases outside the gene matches: 8. Germline loops: CDR1 LGHNA, CDR2 YSLEER. The CDR3 spells CASSQDSLGLAGASTDTQYF. In DNA, the CDR3 is TGCGCCAGCAGCCAAGATTCTTTGGGACTAGCGGGAGCTAGCACAGATACGCAGTATTTT.

The chain links TRBV7-3 to TRBJ2-7; D is perhaps TRBD2 (7 bases). Germline V gene lookup returns CDR1 SGHTA and CDR2 FQGTGA. The length of the CDR3 is 14 residues. V lost 10 bases and J lost 4, with 20 bases in between. The CDR3 here is CATRGARRLYEQYF. The DNA of the CDR3 is TGTGCCACTCGGGGGGCCAGGAGGTTGTACGAGCAGTACTTC.

The chain carries TRBV13 and TRBJ2-7; tentative D call: TRBD1 (5 bases). V was trimmed by 1 base and J by 0 bases, leaving 10 bases between them. Germline V gene data show CDR1 as PRHDT and CDR2 as FYEKMQ (reference sequence). This CDR3 has 15 residues. This CDR3 reads CASSLAQGASYEQYF. CDR3 sequence (DNA): TGTGCCAGCAGCTTAGCTCAGGGTGCCTCCTACGAGCAGTACTTC. Full variable domain (rest looked up from reference TRBV13 and TRBJ2-7): AAGVIQSPRHLIKEKRETATLKCYPIPRHDTVYWYQQGPGQDPQFLISFYEKMQSDKGSIPDRFSAQQFSDYHSELNMSSLELGDSALYFCASSLAQGASYEQYFGPGTRLTVT.

The chain links TRBV9 to TRBJ1-1, with 7 bases matching TRBD1. The CDR3 totals 14 residues. J gave up 1 base and V 0 bases, and 0 bases lay outside the gene matches. The germline CDR1 and CDR2 sequences are SGDLS and YYNGEE. This CDR3 is CASSVGDRNTEAFF. In nucleotides, the CDR3 is TGTGCCAGCAGCGTAGGGGACAGGAACACTGAAGCTTTCTTT.

This clone came up once. V gene TRBV18 combines with J gene TRBJ2-7; perhaps TRBD2 as D (5 bases). Germline V CDR1 and CDR2: KGHSH, LQKENI. The V end lost 2 bases, the J end lost 3 bases, and 14 bases lay between the germline ends. The CDR3 consists of 15 residues. CDR3 region: CASSPSAGSYYEQYF. DNA of the CDR3: TGTGCCAGCTCACCATCGGCGGGCAGCTACTACGAGCAGTACTTC. Using reference TRBV18 and TRBJ2-7 for the parts outside the CDR3, the full variable domain is NAGVMQNPRHLVRRRGQEARLRCSPMKGHSHVYWYRQLPEEGLKFMVYLQKENIIDESGMPKERFSAEFPKEGPSILRIQQVVRGDSAAYFCASSPSAGSYYEQYFGPGTRLTVT.

The rearrangement links TRBV9 to TRBJ2-1, with TRBD2 matching 7 bases. Germline CDR1 SGDLS, CDR2 YYNGEE. This CDR3 is built from 15 residues. The junction had 8 bases not matched to a gene; V was cut back by 0 bases and J by 8 bases. The CDR3 DNA reads as TGTGCCAGCAGCGTAGGAGCGGGGAGGGTCCATGAGCAGTTCTTC. This gives the protein CASSVGAGRVHEQFF.

The rearrangement links TRBV2 to TRBJ1-6; TRBD1 might be the D (5 bases). The CDR3 spans 15 residues. Germline CDR1 is SNHLY and CDR2 is FYNNEI. V was pared by 5 bases and J by 4 bases, with 12 bases between. CDR3 amino acids: CASSSTELYNSPLHF. In DNA, the CDR3 is TGTGCCAGCAGTTCGACAGAACTTTATAATTCACCCCTCCACTTT. Drawing the rest from reference TRBV2 and TRBJ1-6, the complete variable domain is EPEVTQTPSHQVTQMGQEVILRCVPISNHLYFYWYRQILGQKVEFLVSFYNNEISEKSEIFDDQFSVERPDGSNFTLKIRSTKLEDSAMYFCASSSTELYNSPLHFGNGTRLTVT.

CDR3 sequence reads: CASSPRTGGGTGELFF. The CDR3 coding sequence is TGTGCCAGCAGCCCGAGGACAGGGGGAGGCACCGGGGAGCTGTTTTTT. The chain couples TRBV9 to TRBJ2-2; 10 nucleotides align to TRBD1. CDR1 and CDR2 (germline): SGDLS, YYNGEE. Trimming removed 4 bases from V and 4 bases from J; junction bases left unmatched: 7. This CDR3 region has 16 residues.

The sample holds a few counts of this clone. This chain connects TRBV5-1 to TRBJ2-6; the match to TRBD2 covers 7 bases. The V gene's germline CDR1 is SGHRS and CDR2 YFSETQ. The CDR3 consists of 17 residues. The trim removed 0 bases at V and 4 bases at J, leaving 7 bases unmatched. DNA for the CDR3: TGCGCCAGCAGCTTGGGAACGGGGGGAACGGGGGCCAACGTCCTGACTTTC. It is translated as CASSLGTGGTGANVLTF.

V and J are TRBV27 and TRBJ1-1, with 9 bases lining up with TRBD1. Looked up from germline, CDR1 is MNHEY and CDR2 is SMNVEV (reference sequence). The ends lost 4 bases at V and 4 bases at J; junction bases unmatched: 10. This CDR3 has 16 residues. The CDR3 is CASSSTDRGPFTEAFF. DNA for the CDR3: TGTGCCAGCAGTTCTACGGACAGGGGCCCTTTCACTGAAGCTTTCTTT.

The CDR3 DNA reads TGTGCCAGCTCACCACCCGCTAGCGGGAGAAACGAGCAGTACTTC. Translating gives CASSPPASGRNEQYF. The gene calls are TRBV18 and TRBJ2-7; 10 positions match TRBD2. With V trimmed by 0 bases and J by 5 bases, 4 bases remained unmatched. Germline assignment: CDR1 KGHSH and CDR2 LQKENI. The length of the CDR3 is 15 residues.

This chain uses TRBV4-2 with TRBJ1-2, with unresolved D. CDR3 size: 12 residues. Germline CDR1 and CDR2: LGHNA and YNFKEQ. V lost 0 bases, J lost 8 bases, and 7 bases lay in between. The CDR3 loop is CASSQDRTGYTF. The CDR3 bases are TGTGCCAGCAGCCAAGATCGAACAGGCTACACCTTC.

The chain joins TRBV5-1 to TRBJ2-7; TRBD1 agrees at 7 bases. Trimming at V came to 2 bases and at J to 4 bases, leaving 9 bases not matched to a gene. Germline V lookup: CDR1 SGHRS, CDR2 YFSETQ. This CDR3 has 15 amino acids. The CDR3 is CASSFVSSGGYEQYF. The CDR3, as DNA: TGCGCCAGCAGCTTCGTCAGTTCAGGGGGATACGAGCAGTACTTC. The whole variable domain, filled in from reference TRBV5-1 and TRBJ2-7, reads KAGVTQTPRYLIKTRGQQVTLSCSPISGHRSVSWYQQTPGQGLQFLFEYFSETQRNKGNFPGRFSGRQFSNSRSEMNVSTLELGDSALYLCASSFVSSGGYEQYFGPGTRLTVT.

The chain recombines TRBV4-3 with TRBJ2-1; 15 bases agree with TRBD2. This CDR3 has 19 amino acids. Germline V CDR1 and CDR2: LGHNA, YSLEER. The trim removed 3 bases at V and 6 bases at J, leaving 12 bases unmatched. The CDR3 coding sequence is TGCGCCAGCAGCCACGGACTAGCGGGGGGGCGGGTTTACGGCAATGAGCAGTTCTTC. Translated, it gives CASSHGLAGGRVYGNEQFF.